The 23 T cell receptor beta chains reported below all come from one sample, sequenced in a study of monozygotic twins with inflammatory bowel disease (dated by TCRdb to between 2018 and 2021). Libraries were built with 5' RACE. Data came from an Illumina HiSeq 2500. TCRdb reprocessed the reads and lists each CDR3 protein sequence as a single entry, with no DNA. The table held for this sample gives 400,000 to 500,000 distinct CDR3 sequences. Approximately 2.3% of the sample rests with the top ten. Sequenced material: blood. These receptors were taken from a human donor with ulcerative colitis or Crohn's disease, or a healthy co-twin of an affected twin (not recorded which).

This chain joins TRBV5-1 and TRBJ1-2; TCRdb calls TRBD1, which cannot be checked without DNA. The CDR3 runs to 13 residues. The V gene's germline CDR1 is SGHRS and CDR2 YFSETQ. CDR3 protein: CASSSTGAEGYTF.

This chain's CDR3 is CASLGSASGNTIYF. This chain uses TRBV7-2 with TRBJ1-3. The CDR3 spans 14 residues. The germline CDR1 and CDR2 sequences are SGHTA and FQGNSA. Full variable domain (missing parts from reference TRBV7-2 and TRBJ1-3): GAGVSQSPSNKVTEKGKDVELRCDPISGHTALYWYRQSLGQGLEFLIYFQGNSAPDKSGLPSDRFSAERTGGSVSTLTIQRTQQEDSAVYLCASLGSASGNTIYFGEGSWLTVV.

This chain uses TRBV12-3 or TRBV12-4 with TRBJ2-3; the D call from TCRdb, TRBD2, cannot be confirmed without DNA. There are 16 residues in the CDR3. The CDR3 loop is CASSLGTSGGLNTQYF.

J is TRBJ2-3 and V is TRBV20-1; TCRdb's assignment of TRBD2 cannot be checked, as there is no DNA. This CDR3 spans 14 amino acids. CDR1 and CDR2 (germline): DFQATT, SNEGSKA (reference sequence). Here the CDR3 reads CSGKRGGRIDTQYF.

The V gene is TRBV19, the J gene TRBJ2-1; TCRdb picks TRBD2, but there is no DNA to check that call. Germline lookup yields CDR1 LNHDA and CDR2 SQIVND (reference sequence). The CDR3 spans 16 residues. CDR3 residues: CASTLSLAGGPREQFF.

V usage is TRBV10-2 and J usage is TRBJ1-2; TCRdb reports TRBD1, a call that lacks DNA to check it against. The V gene's germline CDR1 is WSHSY and CDR2 SAAADI. This CDR3 has 15 residues. The CDR3 protein is CASSETRTGQYGYTF.

V and J are TRBV12-3 or TRBV12-4 and TRBJ1-4; TCRdb's assignment of TRBD1 cannot be checked, as there is no DNA. The CDR3 has 14 residues. The chain's CDR3 is CASRRQGAGEKLFF.

V usage is TRBV6-2 or TRBV6-3 and J usage is TRBJ2-1; no DNA is available, so the TRBD2 call from TCRdb remains unchecked. The CDR3 is 17 residues long. The V gene's germline CDR1 is MNHEY and CDR2 SVGEGT. CDR3 loop: CASSYSPPSGRWNEQFF.

The genes are TRBV10-3 and TRBJ2-2. Germline V gene sequence: CDR1 ENHRY, CDR2 SYGVKD. This CDR3 is 16 amino acids long. The CDR3 protein is CAISSSGTVNTGELFF.

V usage is TRBV29-1 and J usage is TRBJ1-3; TCRdb gives TRBD1 as the D gene, but with no DNA this cannot be confirmed. The CDR3 runs 13 residues. CDR1 is SQVTM and CDR2 is ANQGSEA in the germline V gene. This chain's CDR3 is CSVVSPPGNTIYF.

V usage is TRBV20-1 and J usage is TRBJ2-6; as DNA is missing, the TRBD1 call by TCRdb cannot be tested. The CDR3 is 17 residues long. CDR1 is DFQATT, CDR2 SNEGSKA, per germline (reference sequence). This CDR3 is CSATGQGVLSGANVLTF.

The V call is TRBV20-1, the J call TRBJ2-5; TCRdb proposes TRBD2, but this gene call is untestable without DNA. This CDR3 region has 12 residues. The germline V gene has CDR1 DFQATT and CDR2 SNEGSKA (reference sequence). The CDR3 here is CSARGPFQTQYF.

The chain employs TRBV20-1 and TRBJ1-5; TCRdb gives TRBD1 as the D gene, but with no DNA this cannot be confirmed. CDR1 is DFQATT, CDR2 SNEGSKA, per germline (reference sequence). The CDR3 sequence is 15 residues long. The CDR3: CSARPGGTGNQPQHF.

The rearrangement links TRBV29-1 to TRBJ2-3; TCRdb's D call of TRBD1 is untestable without DNA. This CDR3 comprises 13 residues. Germline values: CDR1 SQVTM, CDR2 ANQGSEA. The CDR3 is CSVVAGERGTQYF.

V usage is TRBV10-3 and J usage is TRBJ1-1. Germline assignment: CDR1 ENHRY and CDR2 SYGVKD. The CDR3 runs 14 residues. CDR3 residues: CAISEVLGGTEALF.

The genes are TRBV12-3 or TRBV12-4 and TRBJ2-2; TCRdb calls TRBD2, which cannot be checked without DNA. The CDR3 loop spans 15 amino acids. CDR3 protein: CASWNGSRLTGELFF.

CDR3 sequence reads: CSLSGLAGSYEQYF. The rearrangement links TRBV20-1 to TRBJ2-7; TCRdb outputs TRBD2, but without DNA this stays unchecked. CDR3 length: 14 residues. The germline V gene encodes CDR1 DFQATT and CDR2 SNEGSKA (reference sequence).

This chain uses TRBV20-1 with TRBJ2-2; without DNA, the TCRdb call of TRBD1 cannot be checked. Germline-derived CDR1 and CDR2 are DFQATT and SNEGSKA (reference sequence). The CDR3 spans 15 residues. This CDR3 reads CSAQRGGWGTGELFF.

The V and J genes are TRBV6-6 and TRBJ2-3; as DNA is missing, the TRBD2 call by TCRdb cannot be tested. Germline-derived CDR1 and CDR2 are MNHNY and SVGAGI (reference sequence). CDR3 length equals 14 residues. This CDR3 is CASRPTSGRDTQYF.

The chain carries TRBV5-1 and TRBJ2-7; lacking DNA, the TRBD2 call made by TCRdb goes unchecked. The length of the CDR3 is 19 residues. Germline V gives CDR1 SGHRS, CDR2 YFSETQ. This CDR3 reads CASSLPRFPGLIDSYEQYF.

The V call is TRBV5-1, the J call TRBJ2-2. Germline CDR1 is SGHRS and CDR2 is YFSETQ. This CDR3 comprises 14 residues. The CDR3 protein is CASSLAEIDGELFF.

The rearrangement uses TRBV21-1 and TRBJ2-6; TCRdb selects TRBD1, and the lack of DNA leaves this call unchecked. TRBV21-1 corresponds to a pseudogene. The CDR3 runs to 15 residues. The CDR3 protein is CAIPAGTGGANVLTF.

The V call is TRBV10-3, the J call TRBJ1-5. Germline V gene sequence: CDR1 ENHRY, CDR2 SYGVKD. CDR3 length equals 17 residues. The CDR3 sequence: CAISEQRSLYSNQPQHF.